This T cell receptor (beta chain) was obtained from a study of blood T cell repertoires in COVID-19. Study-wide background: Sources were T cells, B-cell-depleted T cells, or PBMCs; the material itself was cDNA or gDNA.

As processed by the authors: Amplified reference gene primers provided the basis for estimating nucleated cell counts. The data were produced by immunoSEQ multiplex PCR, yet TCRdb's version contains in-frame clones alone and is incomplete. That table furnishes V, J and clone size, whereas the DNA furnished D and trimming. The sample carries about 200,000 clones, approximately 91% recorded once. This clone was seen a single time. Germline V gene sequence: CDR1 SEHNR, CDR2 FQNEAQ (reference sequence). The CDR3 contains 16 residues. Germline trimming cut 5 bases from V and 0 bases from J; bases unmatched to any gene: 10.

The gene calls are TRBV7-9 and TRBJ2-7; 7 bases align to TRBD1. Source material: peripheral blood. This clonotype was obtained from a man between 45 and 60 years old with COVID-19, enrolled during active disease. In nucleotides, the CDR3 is TGTGCCAGCAGCGCGAGACAGGGAAAAAACTCCTACGAGCAGTACTTC. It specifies CASSARQGKNSYEQYF.